These 23 T cell receptor beta chains were sequenced from one sample in a study of blood T cell repertoires in COVID-19 (dated by TCRdb to the early 2020s). The library was produced with the immunoSEQ multiplex PCR assay. Entries here come from immuneACCESS through TCRdb and include only in-frame sequences with V and J called. Some clones fail to appear in such tables; in the studies checked, an unresolved V gene covers under half of the shortfall, and the cause of the remainder is unknown. Present in this sample are 200,000 to 300,000 clones, 82% of which were seen just once. Around 12% of the sample rests with the top ten. Specimen: peripheral blood. These TCRs come from a woman aged 55-70 years with active or convalescent COVID-19.

This clone was recorded once. The V and J genes are TRBV7-2 and TRBJ1-4; possibly TRBD1 for D (6 bases). Trimming removed 6 bases from V and 4 bases from J, with 12 bases in between. The germline gives CDR1 SGHTA, CDR2 FQGNSA. The CDR3 has 14 residues. The CDR3 loop reads CASRIQGHNEKLFF. The CDR3 nucleotides are TGTGCCAGCAGAATACAGGGTCATAATGAAAAACTGTTTTTT.

This rearrangement joins TRBV27 to TRBJ1-6; tentatively, D is TRBD1 (5 bases). The germline gives CDR1 MNHEY, CDR2 SMNVEV (reference sequence). This CDR3 is built from 15 residues. V was trimmed by 6 bases and J by 6 bases, leaving 15 bases between them. DNA of the CDR3: TGTGCCAGCAGCCGCTCCGACAGCGTTAATTCACCCCTCCACTTT. Protein product: CASSRSDSVNSPLHF.

The V and J genes are TRBV2 and TRBJ2-3, with TRBD2 matching 13 bases. This CDR3 region has 16 residues. With 6 bases clipped from V and 2 bases from J, the junction kept 5 bases outside the gene matches. Germline CDR1 is SNHLY and CDR2 is FYNNEI. CDR3 region: CASRGGLAGDTDTQYF. In DNA, the CDR3 is TGTGCCAGCAGGGGCGGACTAGCGGGGGACACAGATACGCAGTATTTT.

A word on this clone: The sample has other DNA sequences that encode this CDR3 too. The CDR3 here is CASSEAGGSQPQHF. The DNA for the CDR3 is TGTGCCAGCAGTGAAGCAGGGGGCAGTCAGCCCCAGCATTTT. The V call is TRBV6-1, the J call TRBJ1-5; 7 positions agree with TRBD1. CDR1 and CDR2 (germline): MNHNS, SASEGT. V was pared by 0 bases and J by 6 bases, with 2 bases of the junction left unmatched. The CDR3 sequence is 14 residues long.

The chain is built from TRBV7-2 and TRBJ2-3, with 8 bases lining up with TRBD2. V gave up 5 bases and J gave up 3 bases; unmatched junction bases: 7. The CDR3 sequence is 15 residues long. Germline loops: CDR1 SGHTA, CDR2 FQGNSA. The chain's CDR3 is CASSPVIAGTDTQYF. CDR3 nucleotide sequence: TGTGCCAGCAGCCCCGTGATAGCGGGGACAGATACGCAGTATTTT.

This sequence joins TRBV5-1 and TRBJ1-2; TRBD1 aligns across 7 bases. The J segment lost 2 bases and the V segment lost 6 bases, leaving 7 bases of the junction unmatched. CDR3 length: 14 residues. Germline V CDR1 and CDR2: SGHRS, YFSETQ. CDR3 coding DNA: TGCGCCAGCACCATCGGGACAGCAAACTATGGCTACACCTTC. This translates into CASTIGTANYGYTF.

The chain employs TRBV5-1 and TRBJ1-1; D gene unclear. CDR1 SGHRS and CDR2 YFSETQ come from the germline V gene. The CDR3 extends over 15 amino acids. With 3 bases removed from V and 11 bases from J, the gap between germline ends came to 23 bases. The CDR3 loop reads CASSSLNAYSGSAFF. The CDR3 DNA is TGCGCCAGCAGCTCCCTAAACGCTTATTCAGGATCTGCTTTCTTT. Using reference TRBV5-1 and TRBJ1-1 for the parts outside the CDR3, the full variable domain is KAGVTQTPRYLIKTRGQQVTLSCSPISGHRSVSWYQQTPGQGLQFLFEYFSETQRNKGNFPGRFSGRQFSNSRSEMNVSTLELGDSALYLCASSSLNAYSGSAFFGQGTRLTVV.

The chain recombines TRBV7-3 with TRBJ1-2; 7 bases agree with TRBD1. This CDR3 has 14 residues. J was trimmed by 8 bases and V by 5 bases; bases with no gene match: 11. Germline assignment: CDR1 SGHTA and CDR2 FQGTGA. The CDR3 sequence is CASSPNRGTWGYTF. The CDR3 nucleotides read TGTGCCAGCAGCCCGAACAGGGGCACGTGGGGCTACACCTTC.

The V call is TRBV7-9, the J call TRBJ2-1; maybe TRBD1 (5 bases). V lost 0 bases, J lost 8 bases, and 8 bases lay in between. The CDR3 runs to 13 residues. The germline gives CDR1 SEHNR, CDR2 FQNEAQ (reference sequence). In nucleotides, the CDR3 is TGTGCCAGCAGCTTAGCCAGGGATGATGAGCAGTTCTTC. As protein: CASSLARDDEQFF.

A single count supports this clone. The rearrangement links TRBV25-1 to TRBJ2-1; 11 nucleotides align to TRBD2. CDR3 length equals 16 residues. Germline V gives CDR1 MGHDK, CDR2 SYGVNS. The V and J ends lost 5 bases and 4 bases, in that order; junction bases with no gene match: 7. CDR3 nucleotides: TGTGCCAGCAGTACCGGAGTAGCGGGGGGGTACAATGAGCAGTTCTTC. Translation: CASSTGVAGGYNEQFF.

The rearrangement links TRBV7-9 to TRBJ1-4; weak D call: TRBD1 (6 bases). The CDR3 extends over 14 amino acids. The V and J ends lost 2 bases and 8 bases respectively, with 12 bases between them. CDR1 SEHNR and CDR2 FQNEAQ come from the germline V gene (reference sequence). The CDR3 sequence is CASSLMQGNEKLFF. The DNA of the CDR3 is TGTGCCAGCAGCTTAATGCAGGGGAACGAAAAACTGTTTTTT.

A single count supports this clone. V usage is TRBV4-3 and J usage is TRBJ2-5; the D gene is possibly TRBD1 (5 bases). Trimming shortened V by 1 base and J by 5 bases, and 14 bases separated the two germline ends. Germline CDR1 and CDR2: LGHNA and YSLEER. This CDR3 has 15 residues. DNA for the CDR3: TGCGCCAGCAGCCAAGTTGGGCAGGGAATCGAGACCCAGTACTTC. This gives the protein CASSQVGQGIETQYF.

The chain links TRBV7-9 to TRBJ2-1, with TRBD2 matching 9 bases. CDR1 and CDR2 from the germline V gene are SEHNR and FQNEAQ (reference sequence). CDR3 length: 15 amino acids. Losses at the gene ends were 2 bases for V and 4 bases for J; bases not matched to a gene: 3. The CDR3 DNA reads as TGTGCCAGCAGCTTAAGGGCGGGGGGGTACAATGAGCAGTTCTTC. It is translated as CASSLRAGGYNEQFF.

The J gene is TRBJ2-1, the V gene TRBV18, with 9 bases identical to TRBD1. V was pared by 1 base and J by 8 bases, with 3 bases of the junction left unmatched. There are 14 residues in the CDR3. CDR1 KGHSH and CDR2 LQKENI come from the germline V gene. The CDR3 DNA reads TGTGCCAGCTCACCACAAACAGGGGGCGATGAGCAGTTCTTC. It is translated as CASSPQTGGDEQFF.

The CDR3 bases are TGTGCCAGCATAATCGGGGACATCCTCTCAGATACGCAGTATTTT. Encoded protein: CASIIGDILSDTQYF. The J gene is TRBJ2-3, the V gene TRBV6-6; maybe TRBD1 (6 bases). The CDR3 runs to 15 residues. V was cut by 7 bases and J by 4 bases, with 18 bases left in between. Germline values: CDR1 MNHNY, CDR2 SVGAGI (reference sequence).

The DNA of the CDR3 is TGTGCCAGCAGTTTGGGGACATTCTCCTACGAGCAGTACTTC. Its protein product is CASSLGTFSYEQYF. The chain recombines TRBV6-5 with TRBJ2-7; D is possibly TRBD1 (6 bases). V was shortened by 4 bases and J by 0 bases, with 10 bases between the two germline ends. The CDR3 contains 14 residues. Germline V gene sequence: CDR1 MNHEY, CDR2 SVGAGI.

The chain is built from TRBV24-1 and TRBJ1-2; D perhaps matches TRBD1 (5 bases). Between the trimmed V and J ends, which lost 9 bases and 2 bases, there was a span of 18 bases. CDR1 is KGHDR and CDR2 is SFDVKD in the germline V gene. The CDR3 is made up of 15 amino acids. The CDR3 DNA reads as TGTGCCACCGCACCGCCACAGGTGAGAAACTATGGCTACACCTTC. It is translated as CATAPPQVRNYGYTF.

This chain uses TRBV7-9 with TRBJ2-5; no clear D. This CDR3 has 14 amino acids. Deletions cut 1 base from V and 5 bases from J, with 11 bases between. The germline CDR1 and CDR2 sequences are SEHNR and FQNEAQ (reference sequence). The chain's CDR3 is CASSLDALRETQYF. The CDR3 coding sequence is TGTGCCAGCAGCTTAGATGCCCTCCGGGAGACCCAGTACTTC. The full variable domain, rest sourced from reference TRBV7-9 and TRBJ2-5, is DTGVSQNPRHKITKRGQNVTFRCDPISEHNRLYWYRQTLGQGPEFLTYFQNEAQLEKSRLLSDRFSAERPKGSFSTLEIQRTEQGDSAMYLCASSLDALRETQYFGPGTRLLVL.

This chain links TRBV7-8 with TRBJ1-2; D unclear. CDR3 size: 14 residues. Germline lookup yields CDR1 SGHVS and CDR2 FQNEAQ. V lost 1 base to trimming and J lost 1 base, with 7 bases between them. The CDR3 sequence: CASSLGVSNYGYTF. The CDR3 DNA follows: TGTGCCAGCAGCTTAGGTGTCAGTAACTATGGCTACACCTTC.

This clone came up once. V and J are TRBV5-1 and TRBJ1-4; D might be TRBD1 (6 bases). Deletions cut 4 bases from V and 7 bases from J, with 14 bases between. The length of the CDR3 is 14 residues. The germline V gene encodes CDR1 SGHRS and CDR2 YFSETQ. CDR3 in amino acids: CASSLDRRGEKLFF. DNA for the CDR3: TGCGCCAGCAGCCTAGACAGGAGAGGTGAAAAACTGTTTTTT.

The chain links TRBV6-2 or TRBV6-3 to TRBJ1-5, with D hard to call. The germline gives CDR1 MNHEY, CDR2 SVGEGT. The CDR3 loop spans 14 amino acids. The V end lost 2 bases, the J end lost 6 bases, and 11 bases lay between the germline ends. Here the CDR3 DNA reads TGTGCCAGCAGTTACCCCCCATCAGGTCAGCCCCAGCATTTT. Translation: CASSYPPSGQPQHF.

This chain uses TRBV9 with TRBJ2-3; no firm D call. This CDR3 spans 14 amino acids. Germline CDR1 SGDLS, CDR2 YYNGEE. V was pared by 0 bases and J by 2 bases, with 7 bases between. This CDR3 reads CASSVDDFTDTQYF. Written as DNA, the CDR3 is TGTGCCAGCAGCGTAGATGACTTCACAGATACGCAGTATTTT.

The chain carries TRBV11-1 and TRBJ1-2, with D perhaps TRBD1 (5 bases). V lost 0 bases, J lost 3 bases, and 11 bases lay in between. The CDR3 is 15 amino acids. Germline assignment: CDR1 SGHAT and CDR2 FQDESV (reference sequence). The CDR3 loop is CASSLAGRADYGYTF. The CDR3 nucleotides are TGTGCCAGCAGCTTAGCGGGCAGGGCTGACTATGGCTACACCTTC.